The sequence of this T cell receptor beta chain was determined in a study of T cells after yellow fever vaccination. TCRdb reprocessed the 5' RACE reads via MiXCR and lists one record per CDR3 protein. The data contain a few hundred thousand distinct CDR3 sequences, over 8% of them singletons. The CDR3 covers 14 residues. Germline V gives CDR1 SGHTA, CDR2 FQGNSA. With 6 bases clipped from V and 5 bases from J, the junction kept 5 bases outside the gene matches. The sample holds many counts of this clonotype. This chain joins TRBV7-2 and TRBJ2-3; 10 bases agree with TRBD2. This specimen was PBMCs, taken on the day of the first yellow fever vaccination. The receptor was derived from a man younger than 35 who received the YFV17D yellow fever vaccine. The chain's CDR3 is CASSSGGFGDTQYF. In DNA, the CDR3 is TGTGCCAGCAGTAGCGGGGGGTTCGGAGATACGCAGTATTTT.